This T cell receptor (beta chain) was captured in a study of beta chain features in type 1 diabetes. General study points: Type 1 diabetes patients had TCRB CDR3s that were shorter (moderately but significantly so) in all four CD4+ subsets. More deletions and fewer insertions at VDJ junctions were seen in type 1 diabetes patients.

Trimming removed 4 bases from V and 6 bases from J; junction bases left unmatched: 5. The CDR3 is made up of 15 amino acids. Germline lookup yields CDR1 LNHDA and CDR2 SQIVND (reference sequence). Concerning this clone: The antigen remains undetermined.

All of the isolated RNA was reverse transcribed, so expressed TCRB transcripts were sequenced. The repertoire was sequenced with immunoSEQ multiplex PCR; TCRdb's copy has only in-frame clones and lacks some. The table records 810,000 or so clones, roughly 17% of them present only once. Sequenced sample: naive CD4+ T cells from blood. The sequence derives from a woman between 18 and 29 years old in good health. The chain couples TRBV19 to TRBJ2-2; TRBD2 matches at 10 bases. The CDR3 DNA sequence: TGTGCCAGTAGTACAGCGGGAGGGCCCCCCGGGGAGCTGTTTTTT. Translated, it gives CASSTAGGPPGELFF.